The rows below give T cell receptor beta chains drawn from one sample of a study of Ad26.COV2.S vaccination and SARS-CoV-2 variants. Produced via immunoSEQ multiplex PCR; TCRdb's table is partial and in-frame only. The table shows hundreds of thousands of clones, with approximately 86% occurring only once. The specimen was peripheral blood, collected in a trial of Ad26.COV2.S vaccine versus placebo. These TCRs come from a person aged 18-65 years who received the Ad26.COV2.S COVID-19 vaccine or a placebo. The CDR3 runs from the conserved cysteine through the conserved F or W. Fields, in order: D gene, clone size, J gene, V gene, CDR3 protein, CDR3 DNA. The D gene is left open where the match is weak. Size tells how often a clone was seen (once, few, many) or the class of an expanded clone, and some rows leave it out.

>TRBD1|NA|TRBJ1-2|TRBV27
CASSLLTGGYYGYTF
TGTGCCAGCAGTTTGTTGACAGGGGGCTACTATGGCTACACCTTC
>NA|NA|TRBJ2-5|TRBV6-2/TRBV6-3
CASSRAGETQYF
TGTGCCAGCAGCCGGGCAGGGGAGACCCAGTACTTC
>TRBD2|NA|TRBJ2-2|TRBV6-2/TRBV6-3
CASSYLGLAGGPSTGELFF
TGTGCCAGCAGTTATTTAGGACTAGCGGGGGGCCCCTCGACCGGGGAGCTGTTTTTT
>NA|NA|TRBJ2-6|TRBV24-1
CATSDKGTAGANVLTF
TGTGCCACCAGTGATAAAGGGACTGCTGGGGCCAACGTCCTGACTTTC
>NA|NA|TRBJ1-2|TRBV19
CASSPPDRNYGYTF
TGTGCCAGTAGCCCGCCAGATCGAAACTATGGCTACACCTTC
>TRBD2|NA|TRBJ2-3|TRBV5-4
CASGLAGVADTQYF
TGTGCCAGCGGGCTAGCGGGAGTTGCAGATACGCAGTATTTT
>NA|NA|TRBJ2-7|TRBV27
CATSGQLTYEQYF
TGTGCCACTTCCGGGCAGCTAACCTACGAGCAGTACTTC
>NA|once|TRBJ1-5|TRBV4-1
CASSPGKDHGQPQHF
TGCGCCAGCAGCCCAGGGAAGGATCATGGGCAGCCCCAGCATTTT
>TRBD1|few|TRBJ2-7|TRBV7-8
CASSTYGTGAGEQYF
TGTGCCAGCAGCACCTACGGGACAGGGGCTGGCGAGCAGTACTTC
>NA|NA|TRBJ1-5|TRBV5-5
CASSSGPLNSNQPQHF
TGTGCCAGCAGCTCAGGACCCCTGAATAGCAATCAGCCCCAGCATTTT
>TRBD1|NA|TRBJ1-3|TRBV28
CASSSGQGARSGNTIYF
TGTGCCAGCAGTTCGGGACAGGGGGCAAGGTCGGGAAACACCATATATTTT
>NA|NA|TRBJ1-1|TRBV5-4
CASSIFNRVETEAFF
TGTGCCAGCAGCATATTTAACAGGGTTGAGACTGAAGCTTTCTTT
>NA|NA|TRBJ2-7|TRBV6-5
CASRRGDRAYEQYF
TGTGCCAGCAGGAGGGGGGACAGAGCCTACGAGCAGTACTTC
>NA|NA|TRBJ2-5|TRBV7-2
CASSLGPPRGQETQYF
TGTGCCAGCAGCTTAGGGCCTCCCAGGGGCCAAGAGACCCAGTACTTC
>TRBD2|few|TRBJ2-7|TRBV7-2
CASSLGLAGSYEQYF
TGTGCCAGCAGCTTGGGACTAGCGGGATCCTACGAGCAGTACTTC
>NA|NA|TRBJ2-7|TRBV5-5
CASSLLGAYEQYF
TGTGCCAGCAGCTTGTTAGGGGCCTACGAGCAGTACTTC
>NA|NA|TRBJ2-3|TRBV9
CASSVGAQAPPNTQYF
TGTGCCAGCAGCGTAGGGGCACAGGCGCCTCCGAATACGCAGTATTTT
>NA|NA|TRBJ2-2|TRBV19
CASRNIGVQTGELFF
TGTGCCAGTAGAAATATCGGGGTTCAAACCGGGGAGCTGTTTTTT
>NA|NA|TRBJ1-1|TRBV5-4
CASSLEYTEAFF
TGTGCCAGCAGCTTAGAGTATACTGAAGCTTTCTTT
>NA|NA|TRBJ1-5|TRBV2
CASKGQTSNQPQHF
TGTGCCAGCAAGGGTCAAACTAGCAATCAGCCCCAGCATTTT
>NA|NA|TRBJ2-2|TRBV25-1
CASSPPGQAGELFF
TGTGCCAGCAGTCCGCCGGGCCAGGCCGGGGAGCTGTTTTTT
>NA|NA|TRBJ1-4|TRBV4-1
CASSLTPGTYLNEKLFF
TGCGCCAGCAGCCTCACCCCCGGGACCTATCTTAATGAAAAACTGTTTTTT
>TRBD1|few|TRBJ2-7|TRBV2
CASSAWMTGNYYEQYF
TGTGCCAGCAGTGCTTGGATGACAGGGAACTACTACGAGCAGTACTTC
>NA|NA|TRBJ2-2|TRBV18
CASSPETALFPGELFF
TGTGCCAGCTCACCAGAGACAGCCCTTTTTCCCGGGGAGCTGTTTTTT
>NA|few|TRBJ2-7|TRBV7-2
CASSLARVGQGREQYF
TGTGCCAGCAGCTTAGCTAGAGTTGGGCAGGGGAGGGAGCAGTACTTC
>NA|few|TRBJ2-1|TRBV7-3
CASSLLGSNEQFF
TGTGCCAGCAGCTTATTAGGTAGCAATGAGCAGTTCTTC
>NA|NA|TRBJ1-3|TRBV12-2
CASRLNDRGESSGNTIYF
TGTGCAAGTCGCTTAAACGACAGGGGCGAGAGCTCTGGAAACACCATATATTTT
>TRBD1|NA|TRBJ1-1|TRBV3-1/TRBV3-2
CASSRQGRNTEAFF
TGTGCCAGCAGCCGACAGGGGCGGAACACTGAAGCTTTCTTT
>NA|NA|TRBJ1-1|TRBV4-3
CASSQDLPAGTEAFF
TGCGCCAGCAGCCAAGATCTCCCTGCGGGCACTGAAGCTTTCTTT